The rows below give T cell receptor beta chains drawn from one sample of a study of blood T cell repertoires in COVID-19. Method: immunoSEQ multiplex PCR; TCRdb's copy keeps in-frame clones and lacks some. The sample consists of about 280,000 clones, about 88% of them appearing once. Sequencing was done on a sample of PBMCs or T cells enriched from blood (not recorded which). The receptors derive from a woman aged 55-70 years in a cohort exposed to, infected with or recovered from COVID-19 (not recorded which). The CDR3 runs from the conserved cysteine through the conserved F or W. The D gene is left open where the match is weak. For some rows the clone size is stated as once, few or many, or as a class when expanded; others skip it.

TRBV27,TRBJ2-6,TRBD1,.,CASSYHTGDPGANVLTF,TGTGCCAGCAGTTACCATACAGGGGACCCTGGGGCCAACGTCCTGACTTTC
TRBV5-1,TRBJ2-5,.,.,CASSLNAGSETQYF,TGCGCCAGCAGCTTGAATGCGGGGTCAGAGACCCAGTACTTC
TRBV29-1,TRBJ1-2,.,few,CSVPTDANYGYTF,TGCAGCGTTCCGACAGACGCTAACTATGGCTACACCTTC
TRBV19,TRBJ1-1,.,.,CASSVHTEAFF,TGTGCCAGTTCGGTGCACACTGAAGCTTTCTTT
TRBV13,TRBJ2-7,TRBD1,.,CASSNPTGGPYEQYF,TGTGCCAGCAGCAATCCGACAGGGGGCCCCTACGAGCAGTACTTC
TRBV18,TRBJ2-7,TRBD1,.,CASSPGQGGRDEQYF,TGTGCCAGCTCACCTGGACAGGGTGGTAGGGACGAGCAGTACTTC
TRBV6-2/TRBV6-3,TRBJ1-2,.,.,CASSPGDYGYTF,TGTGCCAGCAGTCCCGGGGACTATGGCTACACCTTC
TRBV5-6,TRBJ1-2,TRBD1,.,CASSPGTGGLRGYTF,TGTGCCAGCAGCCCTGGGACAGGGGGCTTGAGGGGCTACACCTTC
TRBV21-1,TRBJ2-1,.,.,CASSTDRGDNEQFF,TGTGCCAGCAGCACGGACAGGGGGGACAATGAGCAGTTCTTC
TRBV7-9,TRBJ2-5,TRBD2,.,CASSSRSSGRGETQYF,TGTGCCAGCAGCTCCCGTTCTAGCGGGAGGGGGGAGACCCAGTACTTC
TRBV7-8,TRBJ2-1,TRBD2,.,CASTGRARANEQFF,TGTGCCAGCACCGGGAGGGCCCGTGCAAATGAGCAGTTCTTC
TRBV19,TRBJ1-1,.,.,CASMGRGAFF,TGTGCCAGTATGGGCAGGGGTGCTTTCTTT
TRBV10-1,TRBJ2-1,TRBD2,.,CASSSGRAREQFF,TGCGCCAGCAGTAGCGGGAGGGCCCGAGAGCAGTTCTTC
TRBV28,TRBJ1-5,.,.,CASSLLSVNQPQHF,TGTGCCAGCAGTTTACTGTCAGTCAATCAGCCCCAGCATTTT
TRBV2,TRBJ2-3,TRBD2,.,CASSVGLAGGTDTQYF,TGTGCCAGCAGTGTTGGACTAGCGGGGGGAACAGATACGCAGTATTTT
TRBV4-1,TRBJ2-1,.,.,CASSQAGGPYNEQFF,TGCGCCAGCAGCCAAGCTGGAGGGCCTTACAATGAGCAGTTCTTC
TRBV28,TRBJ1-1,TRBD1,.,CASRKGDRGDTEAFF,TGTGCCAGCAGAAAAGGGGACAGGGGGGACACTGAAGCTTTCTTT
TRBV7-8,TRBJ2-2,.,.,CASSPPQNTGELFF,TGTGCCAGCAGCCCTCCACAGAACACCGGGGAGCTGTTTTTT
TRBV21-1,TRBJ2-7,.,.,CASSKPRASVNYEQYF,TGTGCCAGCAGCAAACCAAGGGCTAGCGTAAACTACGAGCAGTACTTC
TRBV6-5,TRBJ1-6,.,.,CASSYSRPGGGSPLHF,TGTGCCAGCAGTTACTCGAGGCCCGGGGGTGGATCACCCCTCCACTTT
TRBV5-6,TRBJ2-7,TRBD1,.,CASSFETGGAYEQYF,TGTGCCAGCAGCTTTGAGACAGGGGGCGCATACGAGCAGTACTTC
TRBV5-8,TRBJ2-5,.,few,CASSLKVAVFQETQYF,TGTGCCAGCAGCTTGAAAGTAGCGGTATTCCAAGAGACCCAGTACTTC
TRBV3-1/TRBV3-2,TRBJ1-1,TRBD1,.,CASSRNRGTEAFF,TGTGCCAGCAGCCGGAACAGGGGTACTGAAGCTTTCTTT
TRBV28,TRBJ1-6,.,.,CASSVQEFNNSPLHF,TGTGCCAGCAGTGTACAGGAGTTCAATAATTCACCCCTCCACTTT
TRBV4-1,TRBJ2-2,.,.,CASSLLRGDTGELFF,TGCGCCAGCAGCCTGCTTCGGGGAGACACCGGGGAGCTGTTTTTT
TRBV25-1,TRBJ1-3,.,.,CASSESGTGNTIYF,TGTGCCAGCAGTGAATCAGGGACTGGAAACACCATATATTTT
TRBV6-5,TRBJ1-3,TRBD1,.,CASSLRTGNSGNTIYF,TGTGCCAGCAGTTTAAGGACAGGGAACTCTGGAAACACCATATATTTT
TRBV18,TRBJ2-7,TRBD2,.,CASSRPGLADYEQYF,TGTGCCAGCTCACGACCGGGACTAGCGGACTACGAGCAGTACTTC
TRBV19,TRBJ2-1,.,.,CASSHRPRGAYNEQFF,TGTGCCAGTAGTCACCGCCCTCGCGGGGCCTACAATGAGCAGTTCTTC
TRBV12-3/TRBV12-4,TRBJ1-2,.,.,CASSLTELSYTF,TGTGCCAGCAGTTTGACTGAACTTAGCTACACCTTC
TRBV5-4,TRBJ2-5,TRBD1,.,CASSLPDRQETQYF,TGTGCCAGCAGCTTGCCGGACAGGCAAGAGACCCAGTACTTC
TRBV5-8,TRBJ2-1,TRBD2,.,CASSSRYGRGSYNEQFF,TGTGCCAGCAGCTCTAGATACGGGAGGGGCTCCTACAATGAGCAGTTCTTC
TRBV15,TRBJ2-1,TRBD2,few,CATSRRSSGVGEQFF,TGTGCCACCAGCAGACGGTCCAGCGGGGTGGGTGAGCAGTTCTTC
TRBV6-6,TRBJ2-1,TRBD2,.,CASSTSGSPLNEQFF,TGTGCCAGCAGTACTAGCGGGAGCCCCCTCAATGAGCAGTTCTTC
TRBV11-2,TRBJ2-2,TRBD2,.,CASTSLAGVTGELFF,TGTGCCAGCACTTCCTTAGCGGGAGTCACCGGGGAGCTGTTTTTT
TRBV3-1/TRBV3-2,TRBJ2-5,.,once,CASSQGLLQETQYF,TGTGCCAGCAGCCAGGGACTGCTGCAAGAGACCCAGTACTTC
TRBV5-1,TRBJ2-1,.,.,CASSSSEFYNEQFF,TGCGCCAGCAGCTCCTCGGAGTTCTACAATGAGCAGTTCTTC
TRBV2,TRBJ1-6,TRBD1,.,CASSEGRGHSPLHF,TGTGCCAGCAGTGAAGGCAGGGGGCATTCACCCCTCCACTTT
TRBV6-4,TRBJ1-6,.,.,CASSVDSTYSPLHF,TGTGCCAGCAGTGTGGACAGCACTTATTCACCCCTCCACTTT
TRBV7-8,TRBJ2-7,.,.,CASSLSPSYEQYF,TGTGCCAGCAGCTTAAGCCCCTCCTACGAGCAGTACTTC
TRBV7-9,TRBJ1-4,.,.,CASSLPVGGEKLFF,TGTGCCAGCAGCTTACCAGTGGGGGGGGAAAAACTGTTTTTT
TRBV6-1,TRBJ1-4,TRBD1,.,CASSNGQGTNEKLFF,TGTGCCAGCAGTAACGGACAGGGAACTAATGAAAAACTGTTTTTT
TRBV27,TRBJ2-7,TRBD2,.,CASILRRGWEQYF,TGTGCCAGCATTTTAAGGCGGGGGTGGGAGCAGTACTTC
TRBV18,TRBJ2-1,TRBD2,few,CASSPLPPSGKSRERSYNEQFF,TGTGCCAGCTCACCATTGCCCCCTAGCGGGAAGAGTCGCGAGAGGTCCTACAATGAGCAGTTCTTC
TRBV10-1,TRBJ2-1,.,.,CASSDMNEQFF,TGCGCCAGCAGTGATATGAATGAGCAGTTCTTC
TRBV24-1,TRBJ2-2,.,.,CATSDPQGKTNTGELFF,TGTGCCACCAGCGACCCCCAGGGCAAAACGAACACCGGGGAGCTGTTTTTT
TRBV18,TRBJ1-6,TRBD1,.,CASSQVGDRGGSPLHF,TGTGCCAGCTCACAAGTGGGAGACAGGGGGGGTTCACCCCTCCACTTT
TRBV3-1/TRBV3-2,TRBJ2-3,.,once,CASSQDREDTQYF,TGTGCCAGCAGCCAAGATCGGGAAGATACGCAGTATTTT
TRBV5-1,TRBJ1-1,.,.,CASSLDAGANTEAFF,TGCGCCAGCAGCTTGGATGCGGGAGCCAACACTGAAGCTTTCTTT
TRBV5-1,TRBJ2-2,TRBD2,.,CASSYGLAGGKPGELFF,TGCGCCAGCAGCTACGGACTAGCGGGAGGGAAGCCCGGGGAGCTGTTTTTT
TRBV29-1,TRBJ2-3,.,.,CSVEAPGDTQYF,TGCAGCGTTGAAGCCCCCGGGGATACGCAGTATTTT
TRBV24-1,TRBJ2-7,TRBD1,.,CATSDSSHIGQGTYEQYF,TGTGCCACCAGTGATTCCTCCCACATCGGACAGGGGACCTACGAGCAGTACTTC
TRBV5-4,TRBJ2-1,TRBD2,.,CASSLAGGRAVDEQFF,TGTGCCAGCAGCTTGGCCGGCGGGAGGGCCGTCGATGAGCAGTTCTTC
TRBV9,TRBJ2-3,TRBD2,.,CASSVEASGSQSTDTQYF,TGTGCCAGCAGCGTAGAGGCTAGCGGGAGTCAAAGCACAGATACGCAGTATTTT